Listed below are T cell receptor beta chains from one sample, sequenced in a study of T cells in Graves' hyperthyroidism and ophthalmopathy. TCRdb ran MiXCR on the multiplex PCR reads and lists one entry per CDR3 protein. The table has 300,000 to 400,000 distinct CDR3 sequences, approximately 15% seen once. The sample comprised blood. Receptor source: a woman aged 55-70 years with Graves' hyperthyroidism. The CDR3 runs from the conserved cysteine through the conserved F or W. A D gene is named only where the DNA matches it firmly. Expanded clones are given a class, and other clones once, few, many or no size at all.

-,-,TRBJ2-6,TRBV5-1,CASSSDGPSGANVLTF,TGCGCCAGCAGTTCCGACGGGCCCTCTGGGGCCAACGTCCTGACTTTC
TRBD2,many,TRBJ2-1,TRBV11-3,CASSLRTSGSYEQFF,TGTGCCAGCAGCTTAAGGACTAGCGGGAGCTATGAGCAGTTCTTC
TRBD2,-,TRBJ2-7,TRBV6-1,CASNYGARTSGINEQYF,TGTGCCAGCAACTACGGGGCCCGGACTAGCGGGATAAACGAGCAGTACTTC
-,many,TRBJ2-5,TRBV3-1,CASSPRGAWAQYF,TGTGCCAGCAGCCCCCGGGGAGCCTGGGCCCAGTACTTC
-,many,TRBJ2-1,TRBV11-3,CASSFVGTSYNEQFF,TGTGCCAGCAGCTTCGTGGGCACTTCCTACAATGAGCAGTTCTTC
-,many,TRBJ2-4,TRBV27,CASKGGKAKNIQYF,TGTGCCAGCAAGGGGGGGAAAGCCAAAAACATTCAGTACTTC
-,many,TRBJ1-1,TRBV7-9,CASSPKTTDTEAFF,TGTGCCAGCAGCCCGAAGACGACAGACACTGAAGCTTTCTTT
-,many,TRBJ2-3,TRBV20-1,CSADGRGTDTQYF,TGCAGTGCCGACGGACGAGGGACAGATACGCAGTATTTT
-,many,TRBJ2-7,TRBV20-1,CSAPGAGTYEQYF,TGCAGTGCCCCGGGGGCAGGGACCTACGAGCAGTACTTC
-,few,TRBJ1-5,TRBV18,CASSLGGLISNQPQHF,TGTGCCAGCTCACTGGGAGGATTGATTAGCAATCAGCCCCAGCATTTT
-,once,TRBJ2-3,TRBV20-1,CSASFEEWVTDTQYF,TGCAGTGCTAGTTTTGAGGAGTGGGTCACAGATACGCAGTATTTT
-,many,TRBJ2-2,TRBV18,CASSPSTHGPTNTGELFF,TGTGCCAGCTCACCAAGCACGCACGGTCCTACGAACACCGGGGAGCTGTTTTTT
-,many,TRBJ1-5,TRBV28,CASRVEPTYNQPQHF,TGTGCCAGCAGGGTAGAGCCGACCTACAATCAGCCCCAGCATTTT
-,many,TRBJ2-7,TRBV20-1,CSARGDTGLYEQYF,TGCAGTGCCCGAGGGGACACGGGATTGTACGAGCAGTACTTC
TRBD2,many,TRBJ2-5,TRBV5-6,CASSRGLVVETQYF,TGTGCCAGCAGCCGCGGACTAGTTGTAGAGACCCAGTACTTC
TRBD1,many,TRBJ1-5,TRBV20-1,CSAVDRGNQPQHF,TGCAGTGCTGTCGACAGGGGCAATCAGCCCCAGCATTTT
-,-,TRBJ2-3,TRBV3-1,CASSSLGIQFTDTQYF,TGTGCCAGCAGCTCCCTGGGGATCCAATTCACAGATACGCAGTATTTT
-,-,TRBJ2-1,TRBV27,CAIPQGWRYNEQFF,TGTGCCATTCCACAGGGTTGGCGCTACAATGAGCAGTTCTTC
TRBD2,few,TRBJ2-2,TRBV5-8,CASSQRLAITGELFF,TGTGCCAGCAGCCAACGACTAGCGATCACCGGGGAGCTGTTTTTT
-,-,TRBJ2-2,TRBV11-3,CASSYPSGAGTGELFF,TGTGCCAGCAGCTACCCCTCGGGAGCGGGCACCGGGGAGCTGTTTTTT
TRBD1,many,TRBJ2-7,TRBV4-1,CASSQVWTGGGYEQYF,TGCGCCAGCAGCCAAGTCTGGACAGGGGGCGGTTACGAGCAGTACTTC
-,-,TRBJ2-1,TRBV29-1,CSVEGQLSSYNEQFF,TGCAGCGTTGAAGGACAGCTAAGCTCCTACAATGAGCAGTTCTTC
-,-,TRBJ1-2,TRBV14,CASSLAGGVEFYGYTF,TGTGCCAGCAGCCTGGCGGGGGGAGTCGAATTCTATGGCTACACCTTC
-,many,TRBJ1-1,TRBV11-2,CASSLVRGSTEAFF,TGTGCCAGCAGCTTAGTCAGGGGATCCACTGAAGCTTTCTTT
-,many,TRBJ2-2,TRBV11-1,CASRDGGNTGELFF,TGTGCCAGCAGAGACGGAGGGAACACCGGGGAGCTGTTTTTT
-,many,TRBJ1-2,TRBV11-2,CASSLGRGYTF,TGTGCCAGCAGCTTAGGGAGGGGCTACACCTTC
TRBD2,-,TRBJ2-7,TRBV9,CASSVSTSATYEQYF,TGTGCCAGCAGCGTCTCGACTAGCGCGACCTACGAGCAGTACTTC
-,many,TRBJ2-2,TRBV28,CASSAVRDTRRTGELFF,TGTGCCAGCAGTGCTGTCCGGGACACCCGTCGCACCGGGGAGCTGTTTTTT
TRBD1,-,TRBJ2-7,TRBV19,CASSTGQGAYEQYF,TGTGCCAGTAGTACCGGACAGGGGGCCTACGAGCAGTACTTC